There are a few counts of the clone carrying this TCR beta chain. Its antigen is still unknown. TCRdb itself ran the 5' RACE reads through MiXCR, one entry per CDR3 protein. Altogether some 560,000 distinct CDR3 sequences are present, about a sixth being singletons, with the ten largest covering around a sixth. Germline V lookup: CDR1 MNHNS, CDR2 SASEGT. This CDR3 contains 15 residues. V was clipped by 7 bases and J by 1 base, with 15 bases between them. The record originates from a study of T cells after yellow fever vaccination. On the study more broadly: Any fraction with a low cell number was prepared using SMART-Seq v4 Ultra Low Input.

General observations from the study: Post-booster repertoires contained most primary-vaccination clones again (about 95% CD4, around 88% CD8). Abundant bulk-population clonotypes could contaminate the FACS-sorted repertoires. There was a small share of clonotypes that showed up in both the CD4 and CD8 compartments.

The sequencing here drew on PBMCs, taken less than 6 days after the first yellow fever vaccination. This sequence joins TRBV6-1 and TRBJ2-3; tentatively, D is TRBD1 (7 bases). The receptor was derived from a man between 18 and 35 years old who received the YFV17D yellow fever vaccine. In DNA form, the CDR3 reads TGTGCCAGCATGCGGGACAGAGGGCGCACAGATACGCAGTATTTT. Amino acid sequence: CASMRDRGRTDTQYF.